The subject of this entry is one TCR beta chain. Its antigen remains unknown. At one end the junction does not follow the germline gene, possibly because of a read error. The record originates from a study of OX40 agonist ivuxolimab in advanced cancers. Study at large: Dose-escalation patients' cancers were hepatocellular carcinoma, melanoma, renal cell or head and neck cancer. Three patients got partial responses; one had hepatocellular carcinoma and two had cutaneous melanoma.

Profiled with immunoSEQ multiplex PCR; TCRdb holds only in-frame clones, not every one. This sample has approximately 74,000 clones, with roughly 85% found just once. Germline V gives CDR1 SQVTM, CDR2 ANQGSEA. CDR3 length: 13 residues. Regarding the study as a whole: Partial responders at 0.1-3.0 mg/kg had among the lowest clonal expansion. In general, CD8+ T cells held more expanded clones than CD4+ did, on average.

The chain joins TRBV29-1 to TRBJ2-5; no definite D call. This receptor was taken from an adult with an advanced solid tumor such as melanoma, head and neck, liver or kidney cancer. Here the sequenced sample was CD4+ or CD8+ T cells sorted from blood, taken in a trial of the OX40 agonist ivuxolimab. In DNA form, the CDR3 reads TGCAGCGATGCGACCGTCCTCCAAGGGACCCAGTACTTC. This encodes CSDATVLQGTQYF.